This T cell receptor (beta chain) was identified in a study of graft-versus-host responses after intestinal transplantation. About the research overall: The whole recipient group had anti-thymocyte globulin induction followed by tacrolimus and steroids for around 3 years.

Once graft tissue had been processed, intraepithelial and lamina propria lymphocytes were released. The table came from immunoSEQ multiplex PCR; TCRdb's copy has only in-frame clones and leaves some out. In the table there are approximately 37,000 clones, around 90% of which are singletons. The CDR3 has 16 residues. CDR1 is KGHSH and CDR2 is LQKENI in the germline V gene. V gave up 6 bases and J gave up 2 bases, with 14 bases separating them. The receptor comes from a human patient who received an intestinal transplant, so some T cells may come from the graft donor. The chain employs TRBV18 and TRBJ2-6; D is ambiguous. Here the sequenced sample was ileum tissue, taken more than 200 days after intestinal transplant. CDR3 amino acids: CASSNLARPGANVLTF. CDR3 DNA sequence: TGTGCCAGCTCTAACCTCGCCAGACCTGGGGCCAACGTCCTGACTTTC.